Listed below are T cell receptor beta chains from one sample, sequenced in a study of T-cell memory formation after mild COVID-19. TCRdb reprocessed the 5' RACE reads via MiXCR and lists one record per CDR3 protein. The table shows approximately 400,000 distinct CDR3 sequences, with over 15% occurring only once. The sample taken for sequencing was PBMCs or a T cell subset sorted from them (not recorded which). These receptors were collected from a man between 18 and 35 years old who had mild COVID-19 (a few samples of this study predate the infection). Cell type and time point are not known. The CDR3 runs from the conserved cysteine through the conserved F or W. Fields, in order: CDR3 protein, J gene, V gene.

CASSYSISGVTEAFF	TRBJ1-1	TRBV6-5
CASSQEQGARGSPLHF	TRBJ1-6	TRBV2
CASSQGGTNYGYTF	TRBJ1-2	TRBV4-3
CASSTGTKGTETQYF	TRBJ2-5	TRBV11-2
CAGSSVDADNSPLHF	TRBJ1-6	TRBV7-9
CASREDSNTGELFF	TRBJ2-2	TRBV12-3/TRBV12-4
CASSPLRDRVNTEAFF	TRBJ1-1	TRBV18
CASSRDQVGGTDTQYF	TRBJ2-3	TRBV18
CASGTGGVIHEQFF	TRBJ2-1	TRBV5-1
CASRTYDITGAKYGAFF	TRBJ1-1	TRBV12-3/TRBV12-4
CSARDRVNTEAFF	TRBJ1-1	TRBV20-1
CSAPRGATSRRDTQYF	TRBJ2-3	TRBV20-1
CASSWESQGAGSPLHF	TRBJ1-6	TRBV5-1
CASSRRGAWAKNIQYF	TRBJ2-4	TRBV12-3/TRBV12-4
CASSYWNSPLHF	TRBJ1-6	TRBV27
CASSLVGPQGTQYF	TRBJ2-5	TRBV7-9
CASSLGQLRMGETQYF	TRBJ2-5	TRBV4-3
CASSYPGGGEKLFF	TRBJ1-4	TRBV6-2/TRBV6-3
CASSYRQGPNTEAFF	TRBJ1-1	TRBV7-9
CASSGTGNTQYF	TRBJ2-3	TRBV9
CASSLSGGVADTQYF	TRBJ2-3	TRBV28
CASKAGRSTDTQYF	TRBJ2-3	TRBV12-3/TRBV12-4
CASSQEGTGGADTQYF	TRBJ2-3	TRBV4-1
CASSLRDRGVETQYF	TRBJ2-5	TRBV5-1
CASSEGQGMSSPLHF	TRBJ1-6	TRBV7-2
CAISEGTGGSGNTIYF	TRBJ1-3	TRBV10-3
CASSPRRGPYGYTF	TRBJ1-2	TRBV7-8
CASSDSARGSGYTF	TRBJ1-2	TRBV25-1
CSAIEAKTQYF	TRBJ2-5	TRBV20-1
CSARDQGWNTEAFF	TRBJ1-1	TRBV20-1
CASSSPANSPLHF	TRBJ1-6	TRBV25-1
CSARSSGAEQFF	TRBJ2-1	TRBV20-1
CASSASGMNTEAFF	TRBJ1-1	TRBV7-2
CASSLGQGISPLHF	TRBJ1-6	TRBV7-9
CSARDQGGLAGRRWELFF	TRBJ2-2	TRBV20-1
CASSSQREGSSYNEQFF	TRBJ2-1	TRBV6-5
CASSLRTPGTGGPGVSLHF	TRBJ1-6	TRBV5-5
CASSLVSGTYTEAFF	TRBJ1-1	TRBV7-2
CASRAGAEKLFF	TRBJ1-4	TRBV6-6